This entry lists 20 T cell receptor beta chains sequenced from one sample in a study of lymphopenia after photon versus proton radiotherapy. Profiling relied on immunoSEQ multiplex PCR, and the TCRdb table lists in-frame clones only, not all of them. This sample has fewer than 25,000 clones, with around 90% found just once. Sequenced here: peripheral blood, sampled from a patient treated with proton-based radiotherapy. These receptors were taken from a woman aged 65 to 85 with pancreatic cancer. Some clones in this sample may be carry-over from other donors' samples.

The chain is built from TRBV9 and TRBJ1-4, with 9 positions matching TRBD1. J lost 7 bases, V lost 5 bases, and 6 bases had no gene match. Germline CDR1 is SGDLS and CDR2 is YYNGEE. The CDR3 consists of 14 residues. CDR3: CASSPDRGGEKLFF. The CDR3 DNA reads as TGTGCCAGCAGTCCCGACAGGGGGGGTGAAAAACTGTTTTTT.

Concerning this clone itself: The identical CDR3 is also encoded by other nucleotide sequences in the sample. The chain carries TRBV2 and TRBJ2-5; no clear D. Trimming removed 5 bases from V and 2 bases from J, with 9 bases in between. CDR1 is SNHLY, CDR2 FYNNEI, per germline. The CDR3 is 13 amino acids. Here the CDR3 DNA reads TGTGCCAGCAGTTGGACGGGTCAAGAGACCCAGTACTTC. Protein sequence: CASSWTGQETQYF.

The rearrangement joins TRBV14 to TRBJ2-3; a possible D gene is TRBD1 (6 bases). V was pared by 1 base and J by 4 bases, with 12 bases between. The CDR3 contains 15 residues. Germline V lookup: CDR1 SGHDN, CDR2 FVKESK. The CDR3 sequence: CASSQGYRAADTQYF. The CDR3 nucleotides are TGTGCCAGCAGCCAAGGCTACAGGGCGGCAGATACGCAGTATTTT.

This chain uses TRBV7-3 with TRBJ1-2; D possibly corresponds to TRBD1 (5 bases). The CDR3 runs to 15 residues. Per germline, CDR1 SGHTA and CDR2 FQGTGA. V dropped 5 bases and J dropped 7 bases, with 20 bases sitting between them. CDR3 bases: TGTGCCAGCAGCCGAAATGGGGGTGCTGGGGCTGGCTACACCTTC. Residues: CASSRNGGAGAGYTF.

The CDR3 DNA sequence: TGCGCCAGCAGCCATCCGGGTGGGGAGCTGTTTTTT. Its translation is CASSHPGGELFF. The V call is TRBV5-1, the J call TRBJ2-2; D unclear. The CDR3 has 12 amino acids. With 4 bases removed from V and 8 bases from J, the gap between germline ends came to 9 bases. Germline lookup yields CDR1 SGHRS and CDR2 YFSETQ.

The chain joins TRBV13 to TRBJ2-1, with 9 nucleotides matching TRBD2. Germline values: CDR1 PRHDT, CDR2 FYEKMQ (reference sequence). The V gene end was trimmed by 4 bases and the J gene end by 2 bases; junction bases not matched to a gene: 3. The CDR3 is made up of 15 amino acids. CDR3: CASSSEREAYNEQFF. In DNA form, the CDR3 reads TGTGCCAGCAGCTCGGAGCGGGAGGCCTACAATGAGCAGTTCTTC.

The chain joins TRBV30 to TRBJ2-1, with D perhaps being TRBD1 or TRBD2 (5 bases each). The CDR3 has 13 residues. The V gene's germline CDR1 is GTSNPN and CDR2 SVGIG (reference sequence). The V and J ends lost 0 bases and 10 bases respectively, with 13 bases between them. The CDR3 region is CAWSVGAYEEQFF. CDR3 in DNA: TGTGCCTGGAGTGTCGGGGCCTACGAAGAGCAGTTCTTC.

The genes are TRBV10-2 and TRBJ1-1; possibly TRBD1 for D (5 bases). Germline CDR1 reads WSHSY; CDR2 reads SAAADI. The length of the CDR3 is 12 residues. Trimming shortened V by 4 bases and J by 6 bases, and 9 bases separated the two germline ends. This chain's CDR3 is CASSGGGAEAFF. The CDR3 DNA follows: TGCGCCAGCAGTGGGGGCGGCGCTGAAGCTTTCTTT.

V is TRBV6-5 and J is TRBJ2-2; TRBD1 aligns across 7 bases. This CDR3 is built from 15 residues. The junction had 6 bases not matched to a gene; V was cut back by 6 bases and J by 2 bases. CDR1 MNHEY and CDR2 SVGAGI come from the germline V gene. The CDR3 nucleotides are TGTGCCAGCAGAGTCGGGACAGTCAACACCGGGGAGCTGTTTTTT. Encoded protein: CASRVGTVNTGELFF.

The V gene is TRBV18, the J gene TRBJ1-1, with TRBD1 matching over 7 bases. With V trimmed by 6 bases and J by 0 bases, 7 bases remained unmatched. The CDR3 covers 15 residues. The germline CDR1 and CDR2 sequences are KGHSH and LQKENI. CDR3 residues: CASSVGQLMNTEAFF. The DNA for the CDR3 is TGTGCCAGCTCCGTGGGACAGCTCATGAACACTGAAGCTTTCTTT.

V and J are TRBV7-2 and TRBJ2-4; D is possibly TRBD2 (5 bases). This CDR3 spans 16 amino acids. V lost 1 base, J lost 1 base, and 11 bases lay in between. Germline V gene data show CDR1 as SGHTA and CDR2 as FQGNSA. CDR3 nucleotides: TGTGCCAGCAGCTTAGAAGGTCCGGGGGCCAAAAACATTCAGTACTTC. Translated, it gives CASSLEGPGAKNIQYF.

The rearrangement uses TRBV5-4 and TRBJ1-1; TRBD1 matches at 8 bases. Germline assignment: CDR1 SGHNT and CDR2 YYREEE (reference sequence). V lost 2 bases to trimming and J lost 5 bases; unmatched junction nucleotides: 5. The CDR3 runs 14 residues. The CDR3 protein is CASSFGQGGTEAFF. The CDR3 DNA reads as TGTGCCAGCAGCTTTGGACAGGGAGGGACTGAAGCTTTCTTT. Filled out from reference TRBV5-4 and TRBJ1-1, the complete variable domain reads ETGVTQSPTHLIKTRGQQVTLRCSSQSGHNTVSWYQQALGQGPQFIFQYYREEENGRGNFPPRFSGLQFPNYSSELNVNALELDDSALYLCASSFGQGGTEAFFGQGTRLTVV.

The chain combines TRBV30 with TRBJ1-4; the D is unclear. This CDR3 is built from 18 residues. V lost 4 bases and J lost 0, with 21 bases in between. Germline V gene lookup returns CDR1 GTSNPN and CDR2 SVGIG (reference sequence). The CDR3 here is CAWNPARSPWATNEKLFF. The CDR3, as DNA: TGTGCCTGGAACCCGGCTAGGTCCCCTTGGGCAACTAATGAAAAACTGTTTTTT.

The chain carries TRBV5-1 and TRBJ2-1; D unresolved. This CDR3 contains 16 residues. Germline-derived CDR1 and CDR2 are SGHRS and YFSETQ. V gave up 5 bases and J gave up 6 bases, with 21 bases separating them. CDR3 sequence: CASSLIDGWSGNEQFF. The CDR3 region has the DNA TGCGCCAGCAGTCTCATAGACGGCTGGTCAGGCAATGAGCAGTTCTTC.

The table lists this clone with a count of one. The rearrangement uses TRBV10-3 and TRBJ2-1, with D possibly matching TRBD2 (5 bases). The V end lost 4 bases, the J end lost 7 bases, and 8 bases lay between the germline ends. The CDR3 loop spans 12 amino acids. Looked up from germline, CDR1 is ENHRY and CDR2 is SYGVKD. The chain's CDR3 is CAISGTRNEQFF. The CDR3, as DNA: TGTGCCATCAGTGGGACTCGGAATGAGCAGTTCTTC.

The chain combines TRBV28 with TRBJ2-2, with D possibly being TRBD2 (5 bases). V was pared by 1 base and J by 5 bases, with 8 bases between. This CDR3 region has 14 residues. CDR1 and CDR2 (germline): MDHEN, SYDVKM. The CDR3 sequence is CASSLSRGTGELFF. The CDR3 bases are TGTGCCAGCAGTTTATCCCGGGGAACCGGGGAGCTGTTTTTT.

CDR3 DNA sequence: TGTGCCAGCAGCTTAGATTCGGACACCGGGGAGCTGTTTTTT. Its translation is CASSLDSDTGELFF. The V call is TRBV11-2, the J call TRBJ2-2; unclear D gene. The CDR3 totals 14 residues. Germline CDR1 and CDR2: SGHAT and FQNNGV. The V and J ends lost 0 bases and 3 bases respectively, with 5 bases between them.

This chain joins TRBV5-1 and TRBJ2-5; D is perhaps TRBD1 (6 bases). The CDR3 totals 15 residues. Germline CDR1 and CDR2: SGHRS and YFSETQ. V lost 6 bases and J 1 base, leaving 16 bases between the germline ends. The DNA for the CDR3 is TGCGCCAGCACCGAATCCGGGACAAGCCAAGAGACCCAGTACTTC. Its protein is CASTESGTSQETQYF.

The chain recombines TRBV28 with TRBJ2-7; no reliable D call. V was pared by 8 bases and J by 3 bases, with 8 bases between. The CDR3 totals 11 residues. Per germline, CDR1 MDHEN and CDR2 SYDVKM. CDR3 in amino acids: CASRSNYEQYF. The CDR3 DNA follows: TGTGCCAGCCGGAGCAACTACGAGCAGTACTTC. Full variable domain (outside the CDR3, taken from reference TRBV28 and TRBJ2-7): DVKVTQSSRYLVKRTGEKVFLECVQDMDHENMFWYRQDPGLGLRLIYFSYDVKMKEKGDIPEGYSVSREKKERFSLILESASTNQTSMYLCASRSNYEQYFGPGTRLTVT.

V gene TRBV6-6 combines with J gene TRBJ1-2; no definite D call. The CDR3 length is 14 residues. CDR1 MNHNY and CDR2 SVGAGI come from the germline V gene (reference sequence). V lost 7 bases to trimming and J lost 6 bases, with 18 bases between them. The CDR3 DNA reads as TGTGCCAGCACCCCCGGGGTGGTCGGTGATGGCTACACCTTC. The encoded protein is CASTPGVVGDGYTF.